This TCR beta chain was obtained from a study of cytomegalovirus exposure and HLA in healthy donors. This CDR3 spans 15 amino acids. Germline lookup yields CDR1 SGHNT and CDR2 YENEEA. V was trimmed by 4 bases and J by 1 base, leaving 13 bases between them. This clone was counted a single time. What it binds is unknown. PCR primers comprised 60 Vbeta and 13 Jbeta primers. Data came from immunoSEQ multiplex PCR; TCRdb stores just in-frame clones and leaves some out. The data show 150,000 to 180,000 clones, around 80% seen once. Study results and caveats: Presence/absence analyses assumed roughly uniform sequencing depth across donors. Association of a missense DCLRE1C variant with TCR beta V- and J-gene trimming was reported in a later analysis. The listing of roughly 160 TCR beta chains classed them as cytomegalovirus-associated.

The sequence was obtained from a woman in her thirties or forties in good health and CMV-seronegative. The sample comprised PBMCs. The V gene is TRBV11-3, the J gene TRBJ1-1; no clear D. CDR3 nucleotide sequence: TGTGCCAGCAGCTCAGAGAGCATTGCGAACACTGAAGCTTTCTTT. This gives the protein CASSSESIANTEAFF.